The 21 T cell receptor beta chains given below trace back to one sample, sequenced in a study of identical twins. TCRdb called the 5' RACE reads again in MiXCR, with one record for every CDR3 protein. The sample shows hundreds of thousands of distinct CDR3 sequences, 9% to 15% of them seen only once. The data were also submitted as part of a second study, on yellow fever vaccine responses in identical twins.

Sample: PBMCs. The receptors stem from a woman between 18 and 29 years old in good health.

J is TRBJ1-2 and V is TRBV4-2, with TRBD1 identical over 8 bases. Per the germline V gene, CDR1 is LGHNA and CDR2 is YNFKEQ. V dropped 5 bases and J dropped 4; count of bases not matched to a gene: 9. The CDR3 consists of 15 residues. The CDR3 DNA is TGTGCCAGCAGCTTATCGACAGGGGAGGGCTATGGCTACACCTTC. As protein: CASSLSTGEGYGYTF.

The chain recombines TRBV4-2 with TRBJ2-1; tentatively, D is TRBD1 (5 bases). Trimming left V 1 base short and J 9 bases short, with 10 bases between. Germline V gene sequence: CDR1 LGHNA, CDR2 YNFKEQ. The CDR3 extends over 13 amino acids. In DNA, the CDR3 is TGTGCCAGCAGCCAAGGTAGGGGCGGTGAGCAGTTCTTC. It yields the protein CASSQGRGGEQFF.

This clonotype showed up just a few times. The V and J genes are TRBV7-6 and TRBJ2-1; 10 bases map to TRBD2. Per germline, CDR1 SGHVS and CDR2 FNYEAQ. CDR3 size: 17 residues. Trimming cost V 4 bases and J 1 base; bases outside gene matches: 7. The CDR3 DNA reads TGTGCCAGCAGCTCCCCTAGCGGGGGAGCTTCCTACAATGAGCAGTTCTTC. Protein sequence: CASSSPSGGASYNEQFF.

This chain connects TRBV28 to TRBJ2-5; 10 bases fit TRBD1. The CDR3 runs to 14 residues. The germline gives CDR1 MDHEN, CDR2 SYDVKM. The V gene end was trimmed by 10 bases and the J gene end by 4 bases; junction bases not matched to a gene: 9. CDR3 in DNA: TGTGCCACGGATGACAGGGGGCGGGGAGAGACCCAGTACTTC. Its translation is CATDDRGRGETQYF.

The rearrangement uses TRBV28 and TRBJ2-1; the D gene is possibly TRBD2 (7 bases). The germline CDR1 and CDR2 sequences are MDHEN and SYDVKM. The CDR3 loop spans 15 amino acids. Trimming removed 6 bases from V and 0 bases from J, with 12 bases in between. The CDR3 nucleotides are TGTGCCAGCAGGGGGGGGCTACCCTCCTACAATGAGCAGTTCTTC. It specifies CASRGGLPSYNEQFF.

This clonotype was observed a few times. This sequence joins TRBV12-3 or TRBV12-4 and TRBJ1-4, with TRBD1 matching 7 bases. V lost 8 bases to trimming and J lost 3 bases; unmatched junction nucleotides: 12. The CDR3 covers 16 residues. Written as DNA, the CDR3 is TGTGCCAGCCCTTCGACGGAGGGGGCCCCTAATGAAAAACTGTTTTTT. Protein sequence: CASPSTEGAPNEKLFF.

CDR3 amino acids: CASSLVRGGDTDTQYF. CDR3 DNA sequence: TGTGCCAGCAGCTTAGTTCGGGGGGGGGACACAGATACGCAGTATTTT. The chain joins TRBV7-9 to TRBJ2-3, with 8 bases identical to TRBD2. The length of the CDR3 is 16 residues. The germline V gene has CDR1 SEHNR and CDR2 FQNEAQ (reference sequence). The ends lost 1 base at V and 2 bases at J; junction bases unmatched: 5.

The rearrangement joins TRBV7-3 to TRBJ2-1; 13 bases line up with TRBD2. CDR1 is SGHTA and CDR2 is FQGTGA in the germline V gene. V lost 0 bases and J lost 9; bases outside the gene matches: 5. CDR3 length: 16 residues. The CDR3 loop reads CASSLTGTSGMGEQFF. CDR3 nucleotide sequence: TGTGCCAGCAGCTTAACGGGGACTAGCGGGATGGGTGAGCAGTTCTTC.

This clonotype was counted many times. DNA of the CDR3: TGTGCCACCAGTGACACGGGAGGAACGTCCTACAATGAGCAGTTCTTC. Its protein product is CATSDTGGTSYNEQFF. The chain links TRBV24-1 to TRBJ2-1; 7 bases align to TRBD2. Trimming took 4 bases from V and 1 from J; bases not matched to a gene: 6. Germline lookup yields CDR1 KGHDR and CDR2 SFDVKD. There are 16 residues in the CDR3.

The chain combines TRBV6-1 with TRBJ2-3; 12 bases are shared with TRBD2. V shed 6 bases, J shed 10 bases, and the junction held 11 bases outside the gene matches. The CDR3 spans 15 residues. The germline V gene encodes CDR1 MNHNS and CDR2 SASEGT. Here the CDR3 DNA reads TGTGCCAGCAGCCCACTAGCGGGAGGCTCGCTCGCGCAGTATTTT. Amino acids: CASSPLAGGSLAQYF.

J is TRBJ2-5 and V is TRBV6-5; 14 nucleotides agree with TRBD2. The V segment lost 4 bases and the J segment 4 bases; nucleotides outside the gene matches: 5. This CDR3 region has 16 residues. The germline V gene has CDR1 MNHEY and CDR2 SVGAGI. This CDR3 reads CASSSGTSGSGETQYF. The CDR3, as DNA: TGTGCCAGCAGTTCCGGGACTAGCGGGAGTGGAGAGACCCAGTACTTC.

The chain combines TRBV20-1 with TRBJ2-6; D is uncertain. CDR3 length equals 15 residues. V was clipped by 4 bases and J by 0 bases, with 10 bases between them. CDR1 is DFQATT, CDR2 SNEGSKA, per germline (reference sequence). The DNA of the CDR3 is TGCAGTGCTACAGGCCTGAGCTCTGGGGCCAACGTCCTGACTTTC. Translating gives CSATGLSSGANVLTF.

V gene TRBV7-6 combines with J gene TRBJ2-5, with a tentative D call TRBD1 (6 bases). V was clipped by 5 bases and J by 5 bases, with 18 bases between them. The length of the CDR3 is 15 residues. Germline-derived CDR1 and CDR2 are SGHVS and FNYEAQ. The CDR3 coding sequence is TGTGCCAGCAGCCACTCCACAGGGACCGGGGAGACCCAGTACTTC. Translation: CASSHSTGTGETQYF.

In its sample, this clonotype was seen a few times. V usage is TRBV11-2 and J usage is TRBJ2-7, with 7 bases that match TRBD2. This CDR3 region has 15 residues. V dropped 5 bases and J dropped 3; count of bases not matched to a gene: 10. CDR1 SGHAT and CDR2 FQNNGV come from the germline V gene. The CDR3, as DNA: TGTGCCAGCAGCCCTAGAGGGAGGGCGCTCTACGAGCAGTACGTC. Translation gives CASSPRGRALYEQYV.

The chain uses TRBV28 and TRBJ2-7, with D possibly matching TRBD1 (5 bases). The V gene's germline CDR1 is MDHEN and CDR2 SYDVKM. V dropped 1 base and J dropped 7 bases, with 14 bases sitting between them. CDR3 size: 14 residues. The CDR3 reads CASSLSTGRTEQYF. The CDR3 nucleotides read TGTGCCAGCAGTTTATCTACAGGACGAACGGAGCAGTACTTC.

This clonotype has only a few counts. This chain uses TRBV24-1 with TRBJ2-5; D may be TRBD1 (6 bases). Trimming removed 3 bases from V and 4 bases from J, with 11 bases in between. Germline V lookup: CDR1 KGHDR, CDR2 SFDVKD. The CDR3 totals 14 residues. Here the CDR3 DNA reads TGTGCCACCAGTGATCCAGGGGTCGGAGAGACCCAGTACTTC. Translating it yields CATSDPGVGETQYF.

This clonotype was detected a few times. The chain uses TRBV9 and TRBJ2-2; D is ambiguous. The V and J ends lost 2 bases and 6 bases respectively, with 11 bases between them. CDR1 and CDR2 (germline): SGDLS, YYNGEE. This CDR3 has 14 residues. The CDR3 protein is CASSVPIDSGELFF. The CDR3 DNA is TGTGCCAGCAGCGTGCCTATTGATTCCGGGGAGCTGTTTTTT.

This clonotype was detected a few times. The chain's CDR3 is CASSEALSGGSYNEQFF. In nucleotides, the CDR3 is TGTGCCAGCAGTGAAGCGCTTTCGGGAGGGTCCTACAATGAGCAGTTCTTC. The chain employs TRBV2 and TRBJ2-1, with 8 bases matching TRBD2. The CDR3 runs to 17 residues. In germline, CDR1 is SNHLY, CDR2 FYNNEI. The V and J ends lost 0 bases and 1 base, in that order; junction bases with no gene match: 5.

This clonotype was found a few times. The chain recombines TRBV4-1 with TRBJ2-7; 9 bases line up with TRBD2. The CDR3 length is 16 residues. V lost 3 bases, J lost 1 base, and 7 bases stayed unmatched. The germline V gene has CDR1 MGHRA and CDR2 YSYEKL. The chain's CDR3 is CASSHTGLAGSYEQYV. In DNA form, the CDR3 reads TGCGCCAGCAGCCACACGGGACTAGCAGGTTCCTACGAGCAGTACGTC.

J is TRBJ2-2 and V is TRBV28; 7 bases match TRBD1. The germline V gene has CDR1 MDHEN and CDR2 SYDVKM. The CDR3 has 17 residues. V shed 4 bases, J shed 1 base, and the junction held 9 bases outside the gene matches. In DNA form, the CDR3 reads TGTGCCAGCAGTTCGAACGGACAGGAACGGAACACCGGGGAGCTGTTTTTT. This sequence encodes CASSSNGQERNTGELFF.

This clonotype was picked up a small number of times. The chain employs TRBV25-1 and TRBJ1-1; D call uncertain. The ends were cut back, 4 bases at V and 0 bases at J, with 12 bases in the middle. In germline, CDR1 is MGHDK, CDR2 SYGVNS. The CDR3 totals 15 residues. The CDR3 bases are TGTGCCAGCAGTGCGGGCGACCTGATGAACACTGAAGCTTTCTTT. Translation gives CASSAGDLMNTEAFF.